The sequence of this T cell receptor beta chain was determined in a study of OX40 agonist ivuxolimab in advanced cancers. Broader study findings: With doses of 0.1-3.0 mg/kg, partial responders showed among the lowest clonal expansion. At 0.1 to 3.0 mg/kg, CD4+ and CD8+ blood T cells expanded clonally by week 6.

For this clone: No antigen is known for it.

V was pared by 2 bases and J by 0 bases, with 12 bases of the junction left unmatched. The germline V gene encodes CDR1 SQVTM and CDR2 ANQGSEA. The CDR3 runs 17 residues. Here immunoSEQ multiplex PCR was the method, and the copy in TCRdb shows in-frame clones only, minus some. Altogether more than 80,000 clones are present, roughly 85% being singletons, with the ten largest covering about 1.3%. The chain has TRBV29-1 and TRBJ1-1, with 7 bases that match TRBD1. The sample in question was CD4+ or CD8+ T cells sorted from blood, obtained in a trial of the OX40 agonist ivuxolimab. This TCR came from an adult with an advanced solid tumor such as melanoma, head and neck, liver or kidney cancer. CDR3 in DNA: TGCAGCGTTGAATCCCGACAGGGAGGGAGAATGAACACTGAAGCTTTCTTT. The encoded protein is CSVESRQGGRMNTEAFF.